This is a list of T cell receptor beta chains from one sample in a study of post-analysis software for immune sequencing data. TCRdb independently ran MiXCR on the PCR reads; one entry per CDR3 protein. The data contain hundreds of thousands of distinct CDR3 sequences, 30% to 45% of them seen just once; the ten biggest clones take up roughly an eighth. Sequenced: blood. These receptors all stem from a girl aged 5 to 17 with multiple sclerosis. The conserved cysteine and the conserved F or W are not part of the CDR3 here. The order of the fields is V gene, clone size, CDR3 protein. The size field is filled for only some rows; it gives once, few, many or a size class.

TRBV27 - ASRQGETDTQY
TRBV2 few ASSELGIGLYGYT
TRBV9 few ASSVGPLRGTAYNEQF
TRBV3-1 few ASRAGGSNEQF
TRBV14 once ASSQFPDLRAGELF
TRBV11-2 - ASSPQGTTDTQY
TRBV6-2/TRBV6-3 - ASSWEPSYEQY
TRBV7-9 - ASILNPSRGGEQY
TRBV20-1 few SASNPSSRGQTQY
TRBV7-9 - ASTMTSGENEQF
TRBV24-1 - ATSSIRDSAYEQY
TRBV19 - ASSTFFEQF
TRBV5-1 few ASSQHLAGGPEADTQY
TRBV4-1 few ASSQDQAGDQPQH
TRBV29-1 many SAPLTTGSYNEQF
TRBV7-9 - ASSLIGLPGEF
TRBV4-1 few ASSQPTSGADADTQY
TRBV20-1 - SASYNSRTTDTQY
TRBV7-7 few ASSIGTTDEQF
TRBV20-1 few SAPGSGEAGELF
TRBV3-1 few ASSQDSAGAYGYT
TRBV20-1 few SARAQPRGSIQETQY
TRBV29-1 - SVGMPNTEAF
TRBV12-3/TRBV12-4 - ASSLTSERIEQF
TRBV12-3/TRBV12-4 few ASSHGQTEAF
TRBV5-1 once ASSYRTGTNTEAF
TRBV5-5 few ASSSLGSRTDTQY
TRBV10-3 - ATRSGSGGPQETQY
TRBV7-3 few ASSETPNTEAF
TRBV7-9 - ASSLSLVSEQF
TRBV20-1 - SARDGDRAGYT
TRBV7-3 - ASSLGFGLASYNEQF
TRBV7-2 few ASSLKGPSLGAMKDNEQF
TRBV11-2 - ASSLAGGPEPQY
TRBV25-1 - ASSELSGGPTDTQY
TRBV24-1 - ATSDTRGWGTDTQY
TRBV12-3/TRBV12-4 - ASSLGPGGYEQY
TRBV4-2 - ASSQERRFTDTQY
TRBV7-6 - AGSARQGSETQY
TRBV6-2/TRBV6-3 few ASRPRGYNEQF
TRBV7-9 few ASSLASGTSAKNIQY
TRBV3-1 - ASSPNRENTEAF
TRBV2 few ASILAGRADTQY
TRBV2 - ASSEGGYT
TRBV6-1 - ASSDVGQGAYEQY
TRBV5-1 - ASSETGQGGNYGYT
TRBV27 - ASSLQTSGGYEQY
TRBV4-1 - ASSQVGGLADQETQY
TRBV20-1 - SANNRDGTYNSPLH
TRBV7-3 - ASSSPRPDYEQY
TRBV7-9 few ASSQDTQADTQY
TRBV11-2 few ASSQGPRNTIY
TRBV7-6 few ASSSETTTGDNEQF
TRBV6-6 - ASSYARFTDTQY
TRBV4-3 - ASSQESHIEAF
TRBV29-1 few SDRTSSYNEQF
TRBV4-2 few ASSPQTTSYEQY
TRBV5-6 - ASSLLGEWDRDPLEQY
TRBV6-2/TRBV6-3 - ASSHNRDYLETQY
TRBV4-1 few ASSQDRGEETQF